A single sample is the source of the 13 T cell receptor beta chains below, sequenced in a study of cytomegalovirus exposure and HLA in healthy donors. Both 60 Vbeta primers and 13 Jbeta primers went into the PCR. Clones were read by immunoSEQ multiplex PCR, and TCRdb kept only the in-frame ones, dropping some. This sample has about 200,000 clones, with more than 80% found just once. The sequenced sample consisted of PBMCs. The receptors here all came from a man aged 30 to 39 in good health and CMV-seronegative.

This rearrangement joins TRBV14 to TRBJ2-7, with 7 bases fitting TRBD1. Germline lookup yields CDR1 SGHDN and CDR2 FVKESK. V lost 3 bases to trimming and J lost 3 bases; unmatched junction nucleotides: 8. This CDR3 is built from 15 residues. The CDR3 bases are TGTGCCAGCAGCCATAGACAGGGTCTCGGCTACGAGCAGTACTTC. Protein sequence: CASSHRQGLGYEQYF.

The chain has TRBV7-3 and TRBJ2-4; D is unresolved. Germline V lookup: CDR1 SGHTA, CDR2 FQGTGA. CDR3 length: 13 residues. The V end was cut by 4 bases, the J end by 11 bases, with 15 bases between. The CDR3 protein is CASSSGWASVQYF. CDR3 DNA: TGTGCCAGCAGCTCTGGATGGGCCTCCGTTCAGTACTTC. Supplemented by reference TRBV7-3 and TRBJ2-4, the full variable domain reads GAGVSQTPSNKVTEKGKYVELRCDPISGHTALYWYRQSLGQGPEFLIYFQGTGAADDSGLPNDRFFAVRPEGSVSTLKIQRTERGDSAVYLCASSSGWASVQYFGAGTRLSVL.

V usage is TRBV7-2 and J usage is TRBJ1-2, with 8 bases lining up with TRBD1. Germline V gene lookup returns CDR1 SGHTA and CDR2 FQGNSA. J gave up 2 bases and V 7 bases, and 18 bases lay outside the gene matches. The CDR3 is 18 amino acids. CDR3 sequence (DNA): TGTGCCAGCACCGGAGGGGGGACAGGCCTACCTTCAAACTATGGCTACACCTTC. Its translation is CASTGGGTGLPSNYGYTF.

J is TRBJ2-5 and V is TRBV2; a weak D match, TRBD2 (6 bases). The CDR3 is made up of 15 amino acids. CDR1 and CDR2 (germline): SNHLY, FYNNEI. V was clipped by 7 bases and J by 0 bases, with 15 bases between them. In DNA form, the CDR3 reads TGTGCCAGCAAACGGCGGGGAACAGACCAAGAGACCCAGTACTTC. It specifies CASKRRGTDQETQYF.

The count of this clone is one. V gene TRBV6-5 combines with J gene TRBJ1-1, with D hard to call. This CDR3 comprises 14 residues. V gave up 0 bases and J gave up 5 bases, with 10 bases separating them. Germline V gene data show CDR1 as MNHEY and CDR2 as SVGAGI. CDR3 sequence reads: CASSYSWELTEAFF. In DNA, the CDR3 is TGTGCCAGCAGTTACTCTTGGGAGTTGACTGAAGCTTTCTTT.

This clone is a singleton in its sample. V is TRBV5-1 and J is TRBJ2-7; D is undetermined. The V gene's germline CDR1 is SGHRS and CDR2 YFSETQ. V was trimmed by 8 bases and J by 2 bases, leaving 17 bases between them. The CDR3 loop spans 14 amino acids. The CDR3 spells CASATGPSTYEQYF. The DNA for the CDR3 is TGCGCCAGTGCTACGGGTCCGTCTACCTACGAGCAGTACTTC.

This chain joins TRBV7-9 and TRBJ1-5; TRBD1 aligns across 10 bases. The germline gives CDR1 SEHNR, CDR2 FQNEAQ (reference sequence). The CDR3 length is 18 residues. V shed 3 bases and J 2 bases; nucleotides not matched to a gene: 10. CDR3 coding DNA: TGTGCCAGCAGCTTTAGCGACAGGGGGCGTGACGGCAATCAGCCCCAGCATTTT. Its translation is CASSFSDRGRDGNQPQHF.

The CDR3 bases are TGTGCCAGCAGCTTAAGTCGGGGGAGACCGGAAAAACTGTTTTTT. Translating gives CASSLSRGRPEKLFF. The chain has TRBV7-2 and TRBJ1-4; D is possibly TRBD1 (5 bases). The V gene lost 2 bases and the J gene lost 8 bases, with 15 bases spanning the gap. This CDR3 has 15 residues. Per the germline V gene, CDR1 is SGHTA and CDR2 is FQGNSA.

In nucleotides, the CDR3 is TGTGCCAGCAGCCGGGGGTTACCCCAAGAGACCCAGTACTTC. Translating it yields CASSRGLPQETQYF. The rearrangement uses TRBV7-9 and TRBJ2-5; maybe TRBD2 (6 bases). Trimming cost V 5 bases and J 1 base, with 11 bases left between them. The CDR3 is 14 amino acids. CDR1 and CDR2 (germline): SEHNR, FQNEAQ (reference sequence).

This clone occurred a few times. The CDR3 loop reads CASSLDRAGEKLFF. CDR3 bases: TGTGCCAGCAGTCTCGACAGGGCGGGGGAAAAACTGTTTTTT. The V call is TRBV6-6, the J call TRBJ1-4; the match to TRBD1 covers 7 bases. Germline V gene data show CDR1 as MNHNY and CDR2 as SVGAGI (reference sequence). Unmatched junction bases numbered 8, after V lost 5 bases and J lost 8 bases. The CDR3 length is 14 residues.

The V call is TRBV28, the J call TRBJ2-4; the match to TRBD1 covers 8 bases. V was pared by 6 bases and J by 4 bases, with 8 bases of the junction left unmatched. Germline CDR1 MDHEN, CDR2 SYDVKM. The CDR3 loop spans 15 amino acids. The CDR3 spells CASSPAGTGKNIQYF. The CDR3 DNA sequence: TGTGCCAGCAGCCCAGCCGGGACAGGAAAAAACATTCAGTACTTC.

In the case of this clone: This CDR3 is missing its conserved last phenylalanine or tryptophan, likely due to a read error. No DNA is shown, since the ends of the CDR3 on it are uncertain; the CDR3 is the one TCRdb lists. The chain couples TRBV23-1 to TRBJ1-6. TRBV23-1 is filed as an ORF, its function uncertain. The CDR3 has 9 amino acids, counting both end residues. The CDR3 region is CASSQSPPG.

The chain couples TRBV5-1 to TRBJ2-2; 11 nucleotides line up with TRBD2. CDR1 is SGHRS, CDR2 YFSETQ, per germline. The CDR3 runs 16 residues. The junction had 1 base not matched to a gene; V was cut back by 3 bases and J by 0 bases. The CDR3 is CASSSGLAANTGELFF. Written as DNA, the CDR3 is TGCGCCAGCAGCTCGGGACTAGCGGCGAACACCGGGGAGCTGTTTTTT.